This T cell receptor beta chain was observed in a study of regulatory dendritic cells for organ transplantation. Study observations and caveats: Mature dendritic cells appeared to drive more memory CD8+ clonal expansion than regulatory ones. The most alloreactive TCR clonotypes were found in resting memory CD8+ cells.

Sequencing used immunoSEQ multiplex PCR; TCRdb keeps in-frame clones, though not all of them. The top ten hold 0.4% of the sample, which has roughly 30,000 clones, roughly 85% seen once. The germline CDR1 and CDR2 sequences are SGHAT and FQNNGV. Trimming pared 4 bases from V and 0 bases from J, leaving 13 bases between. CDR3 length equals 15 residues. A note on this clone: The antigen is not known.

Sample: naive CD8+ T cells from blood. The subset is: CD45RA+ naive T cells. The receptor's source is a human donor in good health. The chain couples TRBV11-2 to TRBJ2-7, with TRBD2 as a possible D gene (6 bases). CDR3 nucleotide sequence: TGTGCCAGCAGCTGGGGAGGCTCCTCCTCCTACGAGCAGTACTTC. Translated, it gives CASSWGGSSSYEQYF.